The 21 T cell receptor beta chains listed next were all sequenced from one sample in a study of control samples from healthy donors and cancer patients. The protocol was immunoSEQ multiplex PCR, while the TCRdb copy is restricted to in-frame clones and leaves out a portion. The table includes 110,000 to 150,000 clones, approximately 90% detected once. What was sequenced was blood. The receptors were gathered from a woman aged 25 to 39 in good health.

This clone was counted a few times. J is TRBJ1-2 and V is TRBV2; 8 bases are a match to TRBD1. Losses at the gene ends were 7 bases for V and 0 bases for J; bases not matched to a gene: 13. Germline CDR1 reads SNHLY; CDR2 reads FYNNEI. The CDR3 sequence is 17 residues long. The CDR3 loop reads CASTLMQGARTNYGYTF. The CDR3 DNA is TGTGCCAGCACCCTAATGCAGGGGGCGAGAACTAACTATGGCTACACCTTC.

This chain joins TRBV5-6 and TRBJ2-1; D is possibly TRBD1 (5 bases). The V gene lost 3 bases and the J gene lost 1 base, with 17 bases spanning the gap. CDR3 length: 17 amino acids. Germline loops: CDR1 SGHDT, CDR2 YYEEEE. The CDR3 reads CASSSLAATASYNEQFF. DNA of the CDR3: TGTGCCAGCAGCTCGTTGGCCGCGACAGCTTCCTACAATGAGCAGTTCTTC. Full variable domain (rest looked up from reference TRBV5-6 and TRBJ2-1): DAGVTQSPTHLIKTRGQQVTLRCSPKSGHDTVSWYQQALGQGPQFIFQYYEEEERQRGNFPDRFSGHQFPNYSSELNVNALLLGDSALYLCASSSLAATASYNEQFFGPGTRLTVL.

J is TRBJ2-2 and V is TRBV23-1, with D perhaps being TRBD1 or TRBD2 (5 bases each). TRBV23-1 is labeled an ORF, and its function is uncertain. Trimming took off 3 bases at V and 0 bases at J, with 17 bases between the two ends. This CDR3 comprises 18 residues. The chain's CDR3 is CASSHSTGPPPNTGELFF. CDR3 DNA sequence: TGCGCCAGCAGTCACTCGACGGGACCTCCCCCGAACACCGGGGAGCTGTTTTTT.

The V call is TRBV4-2, the J call TRBJ2-7; possibly TRBD1 for D (6 bases). V dropped 1 base and J dropped 0 bases, with 16 bases sitting between them. The CDR3 is made up of 17 amino acids. Per germline, CDR1 LGHNA and CDR2 YNFKEQ. CDR3 residues: CASSQVAGTSNSYEQYF. As DNA, the CDR3 is TGTGCCAGCAGCCAAGTGGCCGGGACATCGAACTCCTACGAGCAGTACTTC.

The chain carries TRBV19 and TRBJ2-5; either TRBD1 or TRBD2 may supply D (5 bases each). This CDR3 has 15 residues. Trimming pared 5 bases from V and 2 bases from J, leaving 15 bases between. Germline V gives CDR1 LNHDA, CDR2 SQIVND (reference sequence). The DNA of the CDR3 is TGTGCCAGTAGTGCCGGGACCAATCTTCAAGAGACCCAGTACTTC. This encodes CASSAGTNLQETQYF. Filled out from reference TRBV19 and TRBJ2-5, the complete variable domain reads DGGITQSPKYLFRKEGQNVTLSCEQNLNHDAMYWYRQDPGQGLRLIYYSQIVNDFQKGDIAEGYSVSREKKESFPLTVTSAQKNPTAFYLCASSAGTNLQETQYFGPGTRLLVL.

This chain connects TRBV11-1 to TRBJ2-3; D uncertain. The germline gives CDR1 SGHAT, CDR2 FQDESV (reference sequence). This CDR3 region has 11 residues. With 3 bases removed from V and 5 bases from J, the gap between germline ends came to 3 bases. CDR3 bases: TGTGCCAGCAGCTTCCAAGATACGCAGTATTTT. Amino acids: CASSFQDTQYF.

The J gene is TRBJ2-7, the V gene TRBV28; the match to TRBD2 covers 9 bases. This CDR3 has 12 amino acids. V was clipped by 4 bases and J by 9 bases; unmatched bases: 4. The germline V gene has CDR1 MDHEN and CDR2 SYDVKM. In DNA, the CDR3 is TGTGCCAGCAGTTGGACTAGCGTAGGGCAGTACTTC. This encodes CASSWTSVGQYF. Variable domain in full (rest from reference TRBV28 and TRBJ2-7): DVKVTQSSRYLVKRTGEKVFLECVQDMDHENMFWYRQDPGLGLRLIYFSYDVKMKEKGDIPEGYSVSREKKERFSLILESASTNQTSMYLCASSWTSVGQYFGPGTRLTVT.

This clone turned up a few times. V is TRBV9 and J is TRBJ1-3; 12 bases align to TRBD1. The V and J ends lost 3 bases and 3 bases, in that order; junction bases with no gene match: 1. CDR3 length: 15 amino acids. CDR1 and CDR2 (germline): SGDLS, YYNGEE. DNA for the CDR3: TGTGCCAGCAGCGGGGACAGGGGGCTTGGAAACACCATATATTTT. Residues: CASSGDRGLGNTIYF.

The rearrangement uses TRBV20-1 and TRBJ1-5, with D tentatively TRBD1 (6 bases). The germline V gene has CDR1 DFQATT and CDR2 SNEGSKA (reference sequence). The CDR3 runs to 12 residues. V gave up 3 bases and J gave up 4 bases, with 7 bases separating them. CDR3 nucleotide sequence: TGCAGTGCTAGTACAGGGAATCAGCCCCAGCATTTT. It encodes CSASTGNQPQHF.

The chain carries TRBV6-1 and TRBJ1-2; 9 bases are a match to TRBD1. With V trimmed by 1 base and J by 7 bases, 10 bases remained unmatched. CDR3 length: 16 residues. The germline V gene has CDR1 MNHNS and CDR2 SASEGT. Here the CDR3 DNA reads TGTGCCAGCAGTGAAGGATTGCCGGGACAGGGCTTTGGCTACACCTTC. Residues: CASSEGLPGQGFGYTF.

Details on this clone: One end of the junction is discordant with germline, which a read error may explain. This chain links TRBV13 with TRBJ2-5; 8 bases agree with TRBD1. This CDR3 is built from 16 residues. CDR1 is PRHDT, CDR2 FYEKMQ, per germline (reference sequence). The CDR3 DNA reads TGTGCCAGCAGCTCCCGGGACAGGCCGCACCAGGAGACCCAGTACTTC. Protein sequence: CASSSRDRPHQETQYF.

The chain joins TRBV28 to TRBJ1-2; maybe TRBD1 (5 bases). CDR1 MDHEN and CDR2 SYDVKM come from the germline V gene. V gave up 6 bases and J gave up 4 bases, with 15 bases separating them. The CDR3 spans 14 residues. In DNA form, the CDR3 reads TGTGCCAGCAGCACAGGCGATTCCTTCTATGGCTACACCTTC. Translated: CASSTGDSFYGYTF.

The chain employs TRBV19 and TRBJ2-2, with unresolved D. The CDR3 runs to 15 residues. Germline V CDR1 and CDR2: LNHDA, SQIVND (reference sequence). Trimming shortened V by 2 bases and J by 4 bases, and 11 bases separated the two germline ends. CDR3 region: CASSITPQSTGELFF. In DNA, the CDR3 is TGTGCCAGTAGTATAACCCCCCAGAGCACCGGGGAGCTGTTTTTT. The complete variable domain, with remaining parts taken from reference TRBV19 and TRBJ2-2, reads DGGITQSPKYLFRKEGQNVTLSCEQNLNHDAMYWYRQDPGQGLRLIYYSQIVNDFQKGDIAEGYSVSREKKESFPLTVTSAQKNPTAFYLCASSITPQSTGELFFGEGSRLTVL.

The chain combines TRBV5-6 with TRBJ2-1, with 9 bases that match TRBD2. The junction had 4 bases not matched to a gene; V was cut back by 0 bases and J by 6 bases. CDR3 length: 15 residues. CDR1 is SGHDT, CDR2 YYEEEE, per germline. The CDR3: CASSLGLAVFNEQFF. The CDR3 DNA reads TGTGCCAGCAGCTTGGGACTAGCGGTCTTCAATGAGCAGTTCTTC.

The chain is built from TRBV7-9 and TRBJ2-3, with a weak D call TRBD2 (5 bases). Germline V gene data show CDR1 as SEHNR and CDR2 as FQNEAQ (reference sequence). V was clipped by 6 bases and J by 4 bases, with 14 bases between them. The CDR3 is 14 residues long. The CDR3 reads CASSLFSGPDTQYF. The DNA of the CDR3 is TGTGCCAGCAGTCTCTTCAGCGGCCCAGATACGCAGTATTTT.

This chain's CDR3 is CSGGGGQTQETQYF. CDR3 coding DNA: TGCAGCGGAGGAGGTGGTCAAACCCAAGAGACCCAGTACTTC. This rearrangement joins TRBV29-1 to TRBJ2-5, with a possible D match to TRBD2 (5 bases). The CDR3 extends over 14 amino acids. Germline CDR1 and CDR2: SQVTM and ANQGSEA. V gave up 7 bases and J gave up 1 base, with 16 bases separating them.

This chain uses TRBV5-1 with TRBJ2-2, with 11 bases aligning to TRBD2. Germline-derived CDR1 and CDR2 are SGHRS and YFSETQ. The J segment lost 5 bases and the V segment lost 5 bases, leaving 8 bases of the junction unmatched. The CDR3 totals 16 residues. The CDR3 is CASSRLAGGNTGELFF. The CDR3 DNA sequence: TGCGCCAGCAGTAGGCTAGCGGGAGGAAATACCGGGGAGCTGTTTTTT.

V is TRBV27 and J is TRBJ2-7; 7 bases are a match to TRBD1. The CDR3 spans 13 residues. With 3 bases clipped from V and 3 bases from J, the junction kept 2 bases outside the gene matches. Germline lookup yields CDR1 MNHEY and CDR2 SMNVEV (reference sequence). CDR3 sequence: CASSFRDSYEQYF. As DNA, the CDR3 is TGTGCCAGCAGTTTCCGGGACAGCTACGAGCAGTACTTC.

The gene calls are TRBV5-1 and TRBJ1-1, with D unclear. From germline, CDR1 is SGHRS and CDR2 YFSETQ. This CDR3 is 12 amino acids long. V was trimmed by 4 bases and J by 5 bases, leaving 9 bases between them. The CDR3 reads CASSIPGTEAFF. CDR3 sequence (DNA): TGCGCCAGCAGCATTCCGGGAACTGAAGCTTTCTTT.

The chain joins TRBV12-3 or TRBV12-4 to TRBJ1-1, with D perhaps TRBD1 (5 bases). The V gene lost 6 bases and the J gene lost 4 bases, with 9 bases spanning the gap. This CDR3 region has 12 residues. CDR3 amino acids: CASRPGTTEAFF. Written as DNA, the CDR3 is TGTGCCAGCAGACCAGGGACCACTGAAGCTTTCTTT.

The chain couples TRBV2 to TRBJ1-1; weak D call: TRBD1 (5 bases). The V gene's germline CDR1 is SNHLY and CDR2 FYNNEI. The germline V and J ends were trimmed by 2 bases and 1 base, with 8 bases remaining between them. CDR3 length equals 14 residues. The CDR3, as DNA: TGTGCCAGCAGTGAAAAGGGGACGAACACTGAAGCTTTCTTT. It encodes CASSEKGTNTEAFF.